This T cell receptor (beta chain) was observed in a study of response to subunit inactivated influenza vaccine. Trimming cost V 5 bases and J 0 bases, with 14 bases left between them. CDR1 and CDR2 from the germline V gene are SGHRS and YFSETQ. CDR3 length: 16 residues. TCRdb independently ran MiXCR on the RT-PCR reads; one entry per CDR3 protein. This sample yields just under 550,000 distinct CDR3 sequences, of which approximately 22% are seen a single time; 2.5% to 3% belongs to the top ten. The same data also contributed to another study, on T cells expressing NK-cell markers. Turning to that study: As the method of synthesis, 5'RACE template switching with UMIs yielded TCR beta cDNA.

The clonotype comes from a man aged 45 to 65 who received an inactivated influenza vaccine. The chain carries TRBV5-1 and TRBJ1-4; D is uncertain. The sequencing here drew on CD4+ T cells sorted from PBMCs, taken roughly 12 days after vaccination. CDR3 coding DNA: TGCGCCAGCAGGAGCACGCCTCTTACAACTAATGAAAAACTGTTTTTT. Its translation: CASRSTPLTTNEKLFF. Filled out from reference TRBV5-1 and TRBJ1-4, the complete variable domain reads KAGVTQTPRYLIKTRGQQVTLSCSPISGHRSVSWYQQTPGQGLQFLFEYFSETQRNKGNFPGRFSGRQFSNSRSEMNVSTLELGDSALYLCASRSTPLTTNEKLFFGSGTQLSVL.